One sample yielded the 17 T cell receptor beta chains listed below, sequenced in a study of cytomegalovirus exposure and HLA in healthy donors. Both 60 Vbeta primers and 13 Jbeta primers went into the PCR. Sequencing used immunoSEQ multiplex PCR; TCRdb keeps in-frame clones, though not all of them. The table lists fewer than 200,000 clones, 80% of them singletons. Sequencing input: PBMCs. All receptors come from a woman aged 45-65 years in good health and CMV-seronegative.

DNA of the CDR3: TGTGCCAGCTCACCGAAGCGTCTACAGGGGGCTGAACAGCCCCAGCATTTT. Protein product: CASSPKRLQGAEQPQHF. The rearrangement uses TRBV18 and TRBJ1-5; 9 nucleotides align to TRBD1. There are 17 residues in the CDR3. Germline V gene data show CDR1 as KGHSH and CDR2 as LQKENI. The trim removed 3 bases at V and 7 bases at J, leaving 13 bases unmatched.

V and J are TRBV4-1 and TRBJ2-7; the match to TRBD2 covers 10 bases. V shed 0 bases, J shed 7 bases, and the junction held 12 bases outside the gene matches. The CDR3 runs to 17 residues. The germline gives CDR1 MGHRA, CDR2 YSYEKL. The CDR3 coding sequence is TGCGCCAGCAGCCAAGATTTGGGTAGCGGGGGGACCAAGGAGCAGTACTTC. Encoded protein: CASSQDLGSGGTKEQYF.

The rearrangement uses TRBV7-9 and TRBJ1-2, with D possibly being TRBD1 (5 bases). The CDR3 is 17 residues long. The germline gives CDR1 SEHNR, CDR2 FQNEAQ (reference sequence). V shed 4 bases and J shed 4 bases, with 22 bases lying between them. CDR3 DNA: TGTGCCAGCAGCTCTCTTGGGGGGGAGTTTCCGGGCTATGGCTACACCTTC. Translated: CASSSLGGEFPGYGYTF.

This clone has just one count. The rearrangement links TRBV30 to TRBJ2-7, with 10 positions matching TRBD2. Germline V gene data show CDR1 as GTSNPN and CDR2 as SVGIG (reference sequence). Losses at the gene ends were 0 bases for V and 0 bases for J; bases not matched to a gene: 11. The CDR3 has 18 residues. The CDR3 sequence: CAWSVNLAGVPSSYEQYF. CDR3 bases: TGTGCCTGGAGTGTAAATCTAGCGGGAGTACCCAGCTCCTACGAGCAGTACTTC. Together with reference TRBV30 and TRBJ2-7, the CDR3 gives the full variable domain: SQTIHQWPATLVQPVGSPLSLECTVEGTSNPNLYWYRQAAGRGLQLLFYSVGIGQISSEVPQNLSASRPQDRQFILSSKKLLLSDSGFYLCAWSVNLAGVPSSYEQYFGPGTRLTVT.

J is TRBJ1-2 and V is TRBV20-1; D perhaps matches TRBD1 (5 bases). Germline CDR1 is DFQATT and CDR2 is SNEGSKA (reference sequence). Trimming pared 4 bases from V and 12 bases from J, leaving 15 bases between. There are 11 residues in the CDR3. The CDR3: CSAITGGINTF. CDR3 nucleotide sequence: TGCAGTGCTATCACCGGGGGTATAAACACCTTC.

V gene TRBV7-2 combines with J gene TRBJ2-5, with a weak D call TRBD1 (5 bases). The CDR3 spans 13 residues. Germline V CDR1 and CDR2: SGHTA, FQGNSA. Trimming left V 2 bases short and J 9 bases short, with 13 bases between. CDR3 region: CASSLQGLMAQYF. The CDR3 bases are TGTGCCAGCAGCTTACAGGGCCTTATGGCCCAGTACTTC.

V usage is TRBV29-1 and J usage is TRBJ1-2; no firm D call. From germline, CDR1 is SQVTM and CDR2 ANQGSEA. The CDR3 spans 8 residues. Deletions cut 7 bases from V and 6 bases from J, with 3 bases between. The CDR3 DNA follows: TGCAGCGGTAATGGCTACACCTTC. Amino acid sequence: CSGNGYTF.

This clone has just a few counts. The chain combines TRBV14 with TRBJ2-7; unclear D gene. CDR3 length: 12 amino acids. The V and J ends lost 1 base and 6 bases respectively, with 7 bases between them. Germline CDR1 reads SGHDN; CDR2 reads FVKESK. In DNA, the CDR3 is TGTGCCAGCAGCCAAGCGTCGTTCGAGCAGTACTTC. It is translated as CASSQASFEQYF.

The chain carries TRBV7-3 and TRBJ2-5, with D possibly being TRBD2 (5 bases). CDR3 size: 13 residues. V gave up 5 bases and J gave up 3 bases, with 10 bases separating them. CDR1 SGHTA and CDR2 FQGTGA come from the germline V gene. The CDR3 region is CASSLGNEETQYF. For the CDR3, the DNA is TGTGCCAGCAGCCTCGGGAATGAAGAGACCCAGTACTTC. The full variable domain, in which reference TRBV7-3 and TRBJ2-5 provide the parts outside the CDR3, is GAGVSQTPSNKVTEKGKYVELRCDPISGHTALYWYRQSLGQGPEFLIYFQGTGAADDSGLPNDRFFAVRPEGSVSTLKIQRTERGDSAVYLCASSLGNEETQYFGPGTRLLVL.

This clone was detected a few times. The CDR3 sequence is CSVEGVAPRSYNEQFF. CDR3 DNA sequence: TGCAGCGTTGAAGGGGTAGCCCCGCGTTCCTACAATGAGCAGTTCTTC. The chain uses TRBV29-1 and TRBJ2-1; no clear D. Per the germline V gene, CDR1 is SQVTM and CDR2 is ANQGSEA. The ends were cut back, 1 base at V and 1 base at J, with 14 bases in the middle. The CDR3 sequence is 16 residues long.

The V and J genes are TRBV9 and TRBJ2-1; possibly TRBD2 for D (6 bases). Germline V lookup: CDR1 SGDLS, CDR2 YYNGEE. The V end was cut by 0 bases, the J end by 4 bases, with 17 bases between. The CDR3 sequence is 17 residues long. The chain's CDR3 is CASSVASGGLWYNEQFF. The CDR3 nucleotides read TGTGCCAGCAGCGTAGCTTCCGGGGGACTGTGGTACAATGAGCAGTTCTTC. The whole variable domain, filled in from reference TRBV9 and TRBJ2-1, reads DSGVTQTPKHLITATGQRVTLRCSPRSGDLSVYWYQQSLDQGLQFLIQYYNGEERAKGNILERFSAQQFPDLHSELNLSSLELGDSALYFCASSVASGGLWYNEQFFGPGTRLTVL.

This clone was recorded a few times. This chain connects TRBV6-4 to TRBJ2-1; 13 positions match TRBD2. Germline trimming cut 5 bases from V and 8 bases from J; bases unmatched to any gene: 9. The CDR3 loop spans 16 amino acids. CDR1 and CDR2 (germline): MRHNA, SNTAGT. The CDR3 is CASSPSTSGGADEQFF. The DNA of the CDR3 is TGTGCCAGCAGTCCTTCCACTAGCGGGGGGGCCGATGAGCAGTTCTTC.

The V call is TRBV27, the J call TRBJ2-7, with 13 bases identical to TRBD2. Germline V gene data show CDR1 as MNHEY and CDR2 as SMNVEV (reference sequence). V lost 5 bases to trimming and J lost 8 bases; unmatched junction nucleotides: 9. This CDR3 is 15 amino acids long. The CDR3 spells CASSPGLAGTGQQYF. The CDR3 DNA reads TGTGCCAGCAGTCCGGGACTAGCGGGAACAGGACAGCAGTACTTC.

The CDR3 nucleotides are TGTGCCAGCAGTTACTTTCCACAAAACAGGGGTACTGAAGCTTTCTTT. Translation gives CASSYFPQNRGTEAFF. The chain joins TRBV6-6 to TRBJ1-1; 7 positions agree with TRBD1. The ends lost 1 base at V and 5 bases at J; junction bases unmatched: 10. CDR1 is MNHNY, CDR2 SVGAGI, per germline (reference sequence). The CDR3 loop spans 16 amino acids.

The gene calls are TRBV10-1 and TRBJ1-5; 8 bases line up with TRBD1. Trimming at V came to 8 bases and at J to 2 bases, leaving 14 bases not matched to a gene. The CDR3 spans 17 residues. Germline values: CDR1 WNHNN, CDR2 SYGVQD (reference sequence). The CDR3 here is CASPWTGPDDGNQPQHF. As DNA, the CDR3 is TGCGCCAGCCCGTGGACAGGGCCTGATGATGGCAATCAGCCCCAGCATTTT.

J is TRBJ2-1 and V is TRBV7-9, with TRBD1 matching 7 bases. V was clipped by 2 bases and J by 4 bases; unmatched bases: 5. The CDR3 is 15 residues long. Per germline, CDR1 SEHNR and CDR2 FQNEAQ (reference sequence). The CDR3 here is CASSLSGTEYNEQFF. The CDR3 bases are TGTGCCAGCAGCTTATCCGGGACAGAATACAATGAGCAGTTCTTC.

The chain is built from TRBV4-3 and TRBJ2-4, with 10 bases lining up with TRBD2. The CDR3 covers 15 residues. Unmatched junction bases numbered 4, after V lost 2 bases and J lost 6 bases. CDR1 is LGHNA and CDR2 is YSLEER in the germline V gene. CDR3 nucleotides: TGCGCCAGCAGCCAAAGAGCGGGGGGGCCAAACATTCAGTACTTC. This encodes CASSQRAGGPNIQYF.